This note documents a single T cell receptor (beta chain) sequence. What it binds is not known. This entry comes from a study of cytomegalovirus exposure and HLA in healthy donors. Across the study: The early release's HLA-typed donors yielded 65 million to 85 million unique TCRs.

This PCR relied on a set of 60 Vbeta primers and 13 Jbeta primers. Authors' processing steps: About 12 million shared chains were among the approximately 80 million unique TCR beta chains that a later analysis counted. This table comes from immunoSEQ multiplex PCR, and its TCRdb copy is limited to in-frame clones, with some not included. The V and J calls and clone size come from that table; D and trimming were worked out from the DNA. The top ten hold around 6% of the sample, which has about 210,000 clones, around 80% seen once. Overall study findings and caveats: TCR sequences were mostly rare, though some public TCRs occurred in many donors. Specificity of a few CMV-associated chains for CMV antigens was verified in vitro.

This CDR3 has 14 residues. CDR1 is SGHAT and CDR2 is FQNNGV in the germline V gene. V lost 5 bases to trimming and J lost 7 bases; unmatched junction nucleotides: 6. The sequence was obtained from a man in his forties in good health and CMV-seropositive. The chain uses TRBV11-2 and TRBJ2-1, with TRBD2 matching 9 bases. The source material was PBMCs. CDR3: CASSPLSGRNEQFF. The CDR3 bases are TGTGCCAGCAGCCCCTTAAGCGGGAGGAATGAGCAGTTCTTC. Full variable domain (remainder filled in from reference TRBV11-2 and TRBJ2-1): EAGVAQSPRYKIIEKRQSVAFWCNPISGHATLYWYQQILGQGPKLLIQFQNNGVVDDSQLPKDRFSAERLKGVDSTLKIQPAKLEDSAVYLCASSPLSGRNEQFFGPGTRLTVL.